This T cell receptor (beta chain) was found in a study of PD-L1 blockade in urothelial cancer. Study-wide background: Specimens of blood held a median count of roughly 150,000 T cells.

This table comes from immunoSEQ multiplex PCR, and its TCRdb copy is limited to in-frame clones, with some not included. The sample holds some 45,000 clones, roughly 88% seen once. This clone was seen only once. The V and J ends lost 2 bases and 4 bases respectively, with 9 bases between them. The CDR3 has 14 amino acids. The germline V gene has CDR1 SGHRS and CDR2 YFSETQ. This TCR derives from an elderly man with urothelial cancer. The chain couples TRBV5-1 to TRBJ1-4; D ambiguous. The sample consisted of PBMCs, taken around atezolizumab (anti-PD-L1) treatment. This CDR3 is CASSLSGNNEKLFF. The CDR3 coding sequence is TGCGCCAGCAGCTTAAGCGGAAATAATGAAAAACTGTTTTTT.